This T cell receptor (beta chain) stems from a study of shared clonotypes between healthy human individuals. Sequencing used immunoSEQ multiplex PCR; TCRdb keeps in-frame clones, though not all of them. The sample shows hundreds of thousands of clones, roughly four fifths of them seen only once. Germline V gene lookup returns CDR1 SGHRS and CDR2 YFSETQ. After removal of 1 base from V and 5 bases from J, the junction contained 6 bases not matched to a gene. The CDR3 is 15 amino acids. The gene calls are TRBV5-1 and TRBJ2-5, with 9 bases matching TRBD2. The sample taken for sequencing was PBMCs. The sequence was collected from a woman aged 40 to 50 in good health. Some clones in this sample may be carry-over from other donors' samples. The CDR3 nucleotides read TGCGCCAGCAGCTTGTTTCGGACTAGCGATGAGACCCAGTACTTC. It specifies CASSLFRTSDETQYF.